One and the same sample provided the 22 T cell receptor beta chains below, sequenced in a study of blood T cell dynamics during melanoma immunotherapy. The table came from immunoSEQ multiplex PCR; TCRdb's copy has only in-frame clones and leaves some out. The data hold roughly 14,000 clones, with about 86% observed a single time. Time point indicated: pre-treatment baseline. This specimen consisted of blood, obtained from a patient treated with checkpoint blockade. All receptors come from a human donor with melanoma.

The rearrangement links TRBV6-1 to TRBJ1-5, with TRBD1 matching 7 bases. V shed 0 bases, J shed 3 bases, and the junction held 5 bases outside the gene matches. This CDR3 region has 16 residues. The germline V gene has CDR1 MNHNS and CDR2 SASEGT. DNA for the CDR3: TGTGCCAGCAGTGAAGCGCAAGGGGGCCTCAATCAGCCCCAGCATTTT. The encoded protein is CASSEAQGGLNQPQHF.

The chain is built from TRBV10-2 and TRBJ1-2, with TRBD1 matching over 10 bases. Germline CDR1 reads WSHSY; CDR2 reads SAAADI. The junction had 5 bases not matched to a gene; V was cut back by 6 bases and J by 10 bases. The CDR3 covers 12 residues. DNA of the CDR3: TGCGCCAGCAGCGGGACAGGGGTTTACTACACCTTC. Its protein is CASSGTGVYYTF.

In nucleotides, the CDR3 is TGTGCCAGCGGGAGTGTCCTCTCTGGAAACACCATATATTTT. Its protein is CASGSVLSGNTIYF. This chain joins TRBV6-5 and TRBJ1-3, with D uncertain. The CDR3 is 14 amino acids. Germline CDR1 reads MNHEY; CDR2 reads SVGAGI. Trimming removed 8 bases from V and 0 bases from J, with 11 bases in between.

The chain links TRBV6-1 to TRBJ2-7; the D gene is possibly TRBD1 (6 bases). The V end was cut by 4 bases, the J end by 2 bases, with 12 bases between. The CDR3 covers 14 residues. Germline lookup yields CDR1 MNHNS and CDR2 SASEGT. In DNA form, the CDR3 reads TGTGCCAGCAGTGTGGACAGCCAGCCCTACGAGCAGTACTTC. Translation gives CASSVDSQPYEQYF.

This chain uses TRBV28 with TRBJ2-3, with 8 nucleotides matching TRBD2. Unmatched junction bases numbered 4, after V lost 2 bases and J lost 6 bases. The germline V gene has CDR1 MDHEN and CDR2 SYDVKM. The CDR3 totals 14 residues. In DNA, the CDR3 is TGTGCCAGCAGTTTAGCGGGAGGCGGCGATACGCAGTATTTT. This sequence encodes CASSLAGGGDTQYF. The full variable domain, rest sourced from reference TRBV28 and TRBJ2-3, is DVKVTQSSRYLVKRTGEKVFLECVQDMDHENMFWYRQDPGLGLRLIYFSYDVKMKEKGDIPEGYSVSREKKERFSLILESASTNQTSMYLCASSLAGGGDTQYFGPGTRLTVL.

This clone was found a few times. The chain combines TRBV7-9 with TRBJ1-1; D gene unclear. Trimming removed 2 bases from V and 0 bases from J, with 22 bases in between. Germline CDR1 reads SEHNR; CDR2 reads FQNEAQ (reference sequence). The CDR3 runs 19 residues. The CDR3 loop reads CASSLLEIRRRPMNTEAFF. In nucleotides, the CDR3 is TGTGCCAGCAGCTTATTGGAGATAAGGCGTAGACCTATGAACACTGAAGCTTTCTTT.

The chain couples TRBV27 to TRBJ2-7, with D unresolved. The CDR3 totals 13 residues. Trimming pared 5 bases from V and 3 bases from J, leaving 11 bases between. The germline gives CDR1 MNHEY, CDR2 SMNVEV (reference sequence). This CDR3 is CASSLFSRYEQYF. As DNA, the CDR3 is TGTGCCAGCAGTCTTTTTTCCCGCTACGAGCAGTACTTC.

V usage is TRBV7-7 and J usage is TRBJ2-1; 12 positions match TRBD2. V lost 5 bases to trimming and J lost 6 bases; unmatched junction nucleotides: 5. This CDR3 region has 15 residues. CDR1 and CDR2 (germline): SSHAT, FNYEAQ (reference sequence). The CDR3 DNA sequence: TGTGCCAGCAGCGTAACTAGCGGGAGGCTCAATGAGCAGTTCTTC. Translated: CASSVTSGRLNEQFF.

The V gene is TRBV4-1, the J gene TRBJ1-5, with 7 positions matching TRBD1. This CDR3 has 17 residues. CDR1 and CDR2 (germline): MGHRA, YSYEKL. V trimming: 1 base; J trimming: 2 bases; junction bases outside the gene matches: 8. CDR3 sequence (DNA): TGCGCCAGCAGCCAAGCCGAGACAGGGAGTGGCAATCAGCCCCAGCATTTT. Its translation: CASSQAETGSGNQPQHF.

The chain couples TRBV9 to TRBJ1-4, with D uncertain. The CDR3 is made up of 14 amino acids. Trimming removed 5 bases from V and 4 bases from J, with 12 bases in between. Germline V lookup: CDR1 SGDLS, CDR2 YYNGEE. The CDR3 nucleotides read TGTGCCAGCAGTGGAAGACTGGATAATGAAAAACTGTTTTTT. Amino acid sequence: CASSGRLDNEKLFF.

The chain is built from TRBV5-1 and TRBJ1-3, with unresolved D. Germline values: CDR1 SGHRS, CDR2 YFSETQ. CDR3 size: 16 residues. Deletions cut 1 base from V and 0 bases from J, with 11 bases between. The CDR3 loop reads CASSLSFGVSGNTIYF. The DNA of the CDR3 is TGCGCCAGCAGCTTGAGTTTCGGCGTCTCTGGAAACACCATATATTTT.

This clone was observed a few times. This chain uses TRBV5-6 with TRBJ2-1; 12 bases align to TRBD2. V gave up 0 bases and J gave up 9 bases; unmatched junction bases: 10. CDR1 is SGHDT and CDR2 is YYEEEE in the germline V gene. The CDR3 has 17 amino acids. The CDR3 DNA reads TGTGCCAGCAGCTTGGGACTAGCGGGAGACGCGGGTAGTGAGCAGTTCTTC. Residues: CASSLGLAGDAGSEQFF.

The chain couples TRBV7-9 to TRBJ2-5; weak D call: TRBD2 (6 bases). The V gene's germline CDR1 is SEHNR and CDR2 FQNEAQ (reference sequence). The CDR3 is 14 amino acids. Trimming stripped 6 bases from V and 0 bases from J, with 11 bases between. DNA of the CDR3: TGTGCCAGCAGAGGACTATCCTACCAAGAGACCCAGTACTTC. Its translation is CASRGLSYQETQYF.

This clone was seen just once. In DNA, the CDR3 is TGTGCCAGCAGCAAATTAGCCGGCATTCGAGATGGCTACACCTTC. As protein: CASSKLAGIRDGYTF. The rearrangement joins TRBV21-1 to TRBJ1-2. TRBV21-1 is reported as a pseudogene. This CDR3 comprises 15 residues.

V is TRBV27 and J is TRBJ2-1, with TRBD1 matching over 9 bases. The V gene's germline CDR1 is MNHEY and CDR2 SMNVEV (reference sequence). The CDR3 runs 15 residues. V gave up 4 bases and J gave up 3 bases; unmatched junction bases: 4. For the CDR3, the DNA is TGTGCCAGCAGTTCGGGGACAGGGAACTACAATGAGCAGTTCTTC. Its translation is CASSSGTGNYNEQFF.

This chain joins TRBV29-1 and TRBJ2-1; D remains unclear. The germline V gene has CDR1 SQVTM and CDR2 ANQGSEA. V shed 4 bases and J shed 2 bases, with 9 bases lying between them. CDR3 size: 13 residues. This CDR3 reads CSVGPNAYNEQFF. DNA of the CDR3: TGCAGCGTTGGCCCGAATGCCTACAATGAGCAGTTCTTC.

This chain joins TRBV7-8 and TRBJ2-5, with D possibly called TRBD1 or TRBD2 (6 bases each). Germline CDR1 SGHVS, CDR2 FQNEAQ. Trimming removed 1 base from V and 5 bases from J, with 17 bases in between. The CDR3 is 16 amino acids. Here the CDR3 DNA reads TGTGCCAGCAGCTTAGGTGGGGGGCGGGTTGCGGAGACCCAGTACTTC. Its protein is CASSLGGGRVAETQYF.

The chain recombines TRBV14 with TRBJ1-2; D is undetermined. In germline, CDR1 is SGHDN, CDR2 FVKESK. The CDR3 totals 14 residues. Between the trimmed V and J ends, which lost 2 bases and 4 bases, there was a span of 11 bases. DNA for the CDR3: TGTGCCAGCAGCCAAAGACCATGGGCCTATGGCTACACCTTC. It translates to CASSQRPWAYGYTF.

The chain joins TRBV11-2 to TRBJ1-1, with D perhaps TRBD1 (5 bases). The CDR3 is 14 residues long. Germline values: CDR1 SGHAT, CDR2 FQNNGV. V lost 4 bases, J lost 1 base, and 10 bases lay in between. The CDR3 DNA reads TGTGCCAGCAGCTGGTTGAGGGGGAACACTGAAGCTTTCTTT. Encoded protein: CASSWLRGNTEAFF.

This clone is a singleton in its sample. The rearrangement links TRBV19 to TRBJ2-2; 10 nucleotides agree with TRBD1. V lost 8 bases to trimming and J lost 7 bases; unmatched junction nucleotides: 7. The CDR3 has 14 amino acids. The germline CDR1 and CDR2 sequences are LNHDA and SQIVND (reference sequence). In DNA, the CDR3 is TGTGCCAGTCGGGGGACAGGGGTGAACGGGGAGCTGTTTTTT. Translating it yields CASRGTGVNGELFF.

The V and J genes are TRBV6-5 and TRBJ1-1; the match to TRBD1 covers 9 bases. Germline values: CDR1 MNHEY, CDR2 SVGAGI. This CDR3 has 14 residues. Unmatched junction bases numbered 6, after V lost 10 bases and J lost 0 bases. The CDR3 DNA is TGTGCCACCGGGACAGGGAGTTTGAACACTGAAGCTTTCTTT. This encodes CATGTGSLNTEAFF.

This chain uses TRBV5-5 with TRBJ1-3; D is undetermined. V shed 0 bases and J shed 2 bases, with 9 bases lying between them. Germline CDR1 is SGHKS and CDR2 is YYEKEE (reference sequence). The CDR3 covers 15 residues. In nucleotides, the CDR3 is TGTGCCAGCAGCTTGGAAGGTTTTGCTGGAAACACCATATATTTT. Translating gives CASSLEGFAGNTIYF.